This T cell receptor beta chain was captured in a study of T cells in Graves' hyperthyroidism and ophthalmopathy. Study-wide findings and caveats: Ophthalmopathy could be told apart from stable hyperthyroidism with a 13 V-J model.

Remarks on this clonotype: As yet, its antigen is unknown.

Any patient presenting with uncontrolled infection, other autoimmune disease, pregnancy or lactation was left out. The CDR3 covers 15 residues. Germline assignment: CDR1 KGHSH and CDR2 LQKENI. V lost 7 bases to trimming and J lost 2 bases, with 16 bases between them. The source material, RNA transcripts, was used to amplify TCR beta CDR3 regions. Primed by the HTBI set, a first-round RT-PCR was run on the TCR CDR3. TCRdb reanalysed the multiplex PCR reads using MiXCR and keeps one entry per CDR3 protein. The sample includes roughly 740,000 distinct CDR3 sequences, 16% of them seen just once. The sequence was obtained from a man aged 18 to 29 with Graves' hyperthyroidism. The sequenced sample consisted of blood. The chain combines TRBV18 with TRBJ2-3, with D unresolved. CDR3 nucleotides: TGTGCCAGCTATACGGATAGGCGGAACACAGATACGCAGTATTTT. This codes for CASYTDRRNTDTQYF.